This TCR beta chain emerged from a study of T-cell memory formation after mild COVID-19. This clonotype came up a few times. V lost 2 bases, J lost 1 base, and 6 bases lay in between. Germline assignment: CDR1 KGHSH and CDR2 LQKENI. This CDR3 spans 13 amino acids. Employing constant-segment primers, 5'RACE generated TCR alpha and TCR beta cDNA libraries bearing sample barcodes and UMIs. TCRdb redid the calling of the 5' RACE reads with MiXCR, one entry per CDR3 protein. In the table there are 400,000 or so distinct CDR3 sequences, about 19% of which are singletons. Input material: PBMCs or a T cell subset sorted from them (not recorded which). This clonotype was obtained from an adult woman who had mild COVID-19 (a few samples of this study predate the infection). Cell type and time point are not known. The chain employs TRBV18 and TRBJ2-7; D unclear. Here the CDR3 DNA reads TGTGCCAGCTCACCAACCTTTTCCTACGAGCAGTACTTC. This translates into CASSPTFSYEQYF.